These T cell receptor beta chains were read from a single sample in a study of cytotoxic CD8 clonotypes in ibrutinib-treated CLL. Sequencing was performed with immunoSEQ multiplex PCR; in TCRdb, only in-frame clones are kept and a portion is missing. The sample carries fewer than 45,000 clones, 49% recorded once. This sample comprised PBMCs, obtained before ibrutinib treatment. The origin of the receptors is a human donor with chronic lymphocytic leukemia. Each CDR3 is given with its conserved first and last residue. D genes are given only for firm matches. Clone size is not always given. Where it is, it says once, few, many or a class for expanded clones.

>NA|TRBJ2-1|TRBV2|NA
CASTREGSYNEQFF
TGTGCCAGCACCCGAGAAGGCTCCTACAATGAGCAGTTCTTC
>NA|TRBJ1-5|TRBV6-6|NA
CASSYPGVGQPQHF
TGTGCCAGCAGTTACCCGGGGGTGGGGCAGCCCCAGCATTTT
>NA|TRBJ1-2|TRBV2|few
CASSEALAAYGYTF
TGTGCCAGCAGTGAAGCGCTTGCAGCCTATGGCTACACCTTC
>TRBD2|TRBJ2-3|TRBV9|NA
CASSALGTSGASTDTQYF
TGTGCCAGCAGCGCCCTTGGGACTAGCGGAGCTAGCACAGATACGCAGTATTTT
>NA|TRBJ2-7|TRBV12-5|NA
CASGLDGRYEQYF
TGTGCTAGTGGGCTGGACGGCAGGTACGAGCAGTACTTC
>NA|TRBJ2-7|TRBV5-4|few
CASSAGRNPPYEQYF
TGTGCCAGCAGTGCCGGACGGAACCCTCCATACGAGCAGTACTTC
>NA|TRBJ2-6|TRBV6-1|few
CASSPLVSGANVLTF
TGTGCCAGCAGCCCACTCGTCTCTGGGGCCAACGTCCTGACTTTC
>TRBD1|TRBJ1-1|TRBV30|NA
CAWSVNRGRNTEAFF
TGTGCCTGGAGTGTAAACAGGGGACGGAACACTGAAGCTTTCTTT
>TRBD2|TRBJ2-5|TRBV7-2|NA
CASSPGTKQETQYF
TGTGCCAGCAGCCCCGGGACTAAACAAGAGACCCAGTACTTC
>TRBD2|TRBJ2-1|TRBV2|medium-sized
CASSALAGGIYEQFF
TGTGCCAGCAGTGCCCTAGCGGGGGGGATCTATGAGCAGTTCTTC
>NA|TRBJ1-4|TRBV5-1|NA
CASSLMAVNNEKLFF
TGCGCCAGCAGCTTGATGGCAGTAAATAATGAAAAACTGTTTTTT
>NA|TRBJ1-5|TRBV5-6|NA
CASSSGPSSHQPQHF
TGTGCCAGCAGCTCGGGACCCTCGTCGCATCAGCCCCAGCATTTT
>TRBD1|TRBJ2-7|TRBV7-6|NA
CASSLGFGQGFYEQYF
TGTGCCAGCAGCTTAGGGTTTGGACAGGGGTTCTACGAGCAGTACTTC
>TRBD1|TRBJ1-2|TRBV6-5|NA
CASSLRNTGDYGYTF
TGTGCCAGCAGCCTAAGGAACACAGGGGACTATGGCTACACCTTC
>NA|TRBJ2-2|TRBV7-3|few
CASSTGTGELFF
TGTGCCAGCAGCACCGGGACCGGGGAGCTGTTTTTT
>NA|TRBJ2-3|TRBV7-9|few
CASSQLVNTQYF
TGTGCCAGCAGCCAACTAGTGAATACGCAGTATTTT
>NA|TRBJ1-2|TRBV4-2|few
CASSQRPRASYGYTF
TGTGCCAGCAGCCAGCGACCTAGGGCCTCCTATGGCTACACCTTC
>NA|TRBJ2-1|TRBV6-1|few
CASSEFGESDYNEQFF
TGTGCCAGCAGTGAGTTCGGGGAATCGGATTACAATGAGCAGTTCTTC
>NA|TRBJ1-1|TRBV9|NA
CASSPSLQENTEAFF
TGTGCCAGCAGCCCATCCCTTCAGGAGAACACTGAAGCTTTCTTT
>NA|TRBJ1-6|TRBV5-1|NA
CASSPGGGNSPLHF
TGCGCCAGCAGCCCGGGTGGCGGGAATTCACCCCTCCACTTT
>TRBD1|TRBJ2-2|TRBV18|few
CASSPPGQAFTGELFF
TGTGCCAGCTCACCTCCGGGACAGGCTTTCACCGGGGAGCTGTTTTTT
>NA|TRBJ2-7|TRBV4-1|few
CASSLQGSSYEQYF
TGCGCCAGCAGCTTACAGGGAAGCTCCTACGAGCAGTACTTC
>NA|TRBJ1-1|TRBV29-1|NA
CSVSIVTEAFF
TGCAGCGTATCAATCGTGACTGAAGCTTTCTTT
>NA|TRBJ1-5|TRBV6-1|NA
CASSVITAGNQPQHF
TGTGCCAGCAGTGTAATAACCGCAGGCAATCAGCCCCAGCATTTT
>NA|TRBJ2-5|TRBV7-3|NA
CASSPTTGEGETQYF
TGTGCCAGCAGCCCTACCACAGGGGAGGGGGAGACCCAGTACTTC
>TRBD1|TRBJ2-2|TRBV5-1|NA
CASQLQGVAGELFF
TGCGCCAGCCAATTACAGGGGGTCGCCGGGGAGCTGTTTTTT
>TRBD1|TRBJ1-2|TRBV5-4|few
CASSLDDRAGYTF
TGTGCCAGCAGCTTGGATGACAGGGCAGGCTACACCTTC
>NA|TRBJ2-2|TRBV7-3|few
CASSLHSGDGAGELFF
TGTGCCAGCAGCTTACATAGTGGAGACGGGGCCGGGGAGCTGTTTTTT
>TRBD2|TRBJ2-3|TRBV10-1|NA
CASRTGTSGSSDTQYF
TGCGCCAGCAGAACCGGGACTAGCGGTTCCTCAGATACGCAGTATTTT
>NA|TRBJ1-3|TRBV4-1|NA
CASSQQHFTSGNTIYF
TGCGCCAGCAGCCAACAACATTTTACCTCTGGAAACACCATATATTTT
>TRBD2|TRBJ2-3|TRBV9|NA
CASSPTSGTDTQYF
TGTGCCAGCAGCCCAACTAGCGGCACAGATACGCAGTATTTT
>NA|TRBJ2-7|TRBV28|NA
CASSLMRYEQYF
TGTGCCAGCAGTTTAATGCGCTACGAGCAGTACTTC
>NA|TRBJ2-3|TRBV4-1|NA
CASSRKLALDSSTDTQYF
TGCGCCAGCAGCCGGAAGCTAGCCCTAGACTCTAGCACAGATACGCAGTATTTT
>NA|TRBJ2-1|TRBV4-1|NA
CASSQVLWGEGVNEQFF
TGCGCCAGCAGCCAAGTTCTATGGGGGGAGGGGGTCAATGAGCAGTTCTTC
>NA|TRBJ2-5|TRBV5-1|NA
CASSLRPGFVSAQYF
TGCGCCAGCAGCTTGAGGCCAGGGTTTGTCTCGGCCCAGTACTTC
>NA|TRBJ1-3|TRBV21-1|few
CASSKSGAPADSGNTIYF
TGTGCCAGCAGCAAATCAGGAGCTCCCGCGGACTCTGGAAACACCATATATTTT
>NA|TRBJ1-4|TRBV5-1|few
CASSLAGLGLDEKLFF
TGCGCCAGCAGCTTGGCTGGTCTGGGTTTGGATGAAAAACTGTTTTTT
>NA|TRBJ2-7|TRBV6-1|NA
CASSEDAGYEQYF
TGTGCCAGCAGTGAAGACGCCGGGTACGAGCAGTACTTC
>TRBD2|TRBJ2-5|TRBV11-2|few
CASSETPSGHQETQYF
TGTGCCAGCAGCGAGACTCCTAGCGGCCACCAAGAGACCCAGTACTTC
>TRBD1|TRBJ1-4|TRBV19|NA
CASSMIQGSGEKLFF
TGTGCCAGTAGTATGATACAGGGGAGTGGTGAAAAACTGTTTTTT
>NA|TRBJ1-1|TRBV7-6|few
CASSSSGLNTEAFF
TGTGCCAGCAGTTCGAGTGGTTTGAACACTGAAGCTTTCTTT
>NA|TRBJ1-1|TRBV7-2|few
CASSLKLGLQNTEAFF
TGTGCCAGCAGCTTAAAGTTGGGACTCCAGAACACTGAAGCTTTCTTT
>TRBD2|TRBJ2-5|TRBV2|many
CASRKTSGETQYF
TGTGCCAGCCGAAAGACTAGCGGAGAGACCCAGTACTTC
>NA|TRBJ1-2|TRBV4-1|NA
CASSQEHPPGVYGYTF
TGCGCCAGCAGCCAAGAACATCCCCCAGGGGTCTATGGCTACACCTTC
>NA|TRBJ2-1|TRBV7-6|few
CASSLALGPQFF
TGTGCCAGCAGCTTAGCGCTGGGGCCGCAGTTCTTC
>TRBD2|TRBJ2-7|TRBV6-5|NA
CASSSTAGGSYEQYF
TGTGCCAGCAGTTCCACAGCGGGGGGGTCCTACGAGCAGTACTTC
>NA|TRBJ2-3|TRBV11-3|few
CASSPPERPGGTDTQYF
TGTGCCAGCAGCCCCCCCGAACGGCCAGGGGGCACAGATACGCAGTATTTT
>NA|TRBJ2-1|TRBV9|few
CASSASGQDYNEQFF
TGTGCCAGCAGCGCCTCGGGACAAGACTACAATGAGCAGTTCTTC
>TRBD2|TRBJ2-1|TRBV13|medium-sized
CASSTRLAGAYNEQFF
TGTGCCAGCAGCACAAGACTAGCGGGGGCCTACAATGAGCAGTTCTTC
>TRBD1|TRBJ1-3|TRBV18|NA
CASRSTGGGNTIYF
TGTGCCAGCAGATCGACAGGGGGAGGAAACACCATATATTTT
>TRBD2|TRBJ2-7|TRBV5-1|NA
CASSWGEGEQYF
TGCGCCAGCAGCTGGGGGGAGGGCGAGCAGTACTTC
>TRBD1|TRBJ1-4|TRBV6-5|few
CASSLGTGIEKLFF
TGTGCCAGCAGTCTCGGGACAGGGATCGAAAAACTGTTTTTT
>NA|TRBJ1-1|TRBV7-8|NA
CASSQWAEAFF
TGTGCCAGCAGTCAATGGGCTGAAGCTTTCTTT